This T cell receptor (beta chain) was retrieved from a study of cytomegalovirus exposure and HLA in healthy donors. Findings of the study overall: The likely origin of a cluster of highly shared sequence variants was a sequencing artifact. In a later analysis, HLA-C alleles had the fewest associated TCRs, DRB1 alleles the most. In a later analysis, HLA-associated beta chains showed higher expansion and lower generation probabilities than comparable chains.

Primers included in the PCR were 60 Vbeta and 13 Jbeta primers. TCRdb's copy holds only in-frame clones and misses some; the assay was immunoSEQ multiplex PCR. The profile covers a few hundred thousand clones, with more than 55% appearing a single time and under 3% taken by the ten largest. About this clone itself: Its target is unknown.

Donors sampled were nominally healthy, though unrecorded immune exposures were likely. This sequence was found in a female donor in good health and CMV-seronegative. Material: PBMCs.

Here the CDR3 reads CASSLWGGREAGELFF. CDR3 nucleotides: TGTGCCAGCAGCCTGTGGGGGGGGCGCGAAGCCGGGGAGCTGTTTTTT. V and J are TRBV11-2 and TRBJ2-2; a possible D gene is TRBD2 (7 bases). The CDR3 length is 16 residues. V lost 5 bases and J lost 6, with 19 bases in between. CDR1 is SGHAT and CDR2 is FQNNGV in the germline V gene.